This T cell receptor beta chain was sequenced for a study of shared clonotypes between healthy human individuals. Overall study context: Each donor contributed plates that comprised three CD4 naive, three CD4 memory, two CD8 naive and one CD8 memory.

The authors split each subset's genomic DNA evenly across several immunoSEQ plates. This table comes from immunoSEQ multiplex PCR, and its TCRdb copy is limited to in-frame clones, with some not included. Among some 360,000 clones, more than 60% were seen once, and the ten largest hold about 10%. This clone was observed once. Adults of Caucasian background living in Nashville, Tennessee made up all donors. This TCR came from a young man in good health. The sample comprised memory CD4+ T cells sorted from blood. Specified subset: CD45RA-negative fraction.

The CDR3 DNA reads as TGTGCCAGTAGTATCACAGATACGCAGTATTTT. Protein: CASSITDTQYF. The chain is built from TRBV19 and TRBJ2-3; D gene unclear. V shed 3 bases and J shed 2 bases, with 0 bases lying between them. This CDR3 region has 11 residues. Germline CDR1 LNHDA, CDR2 SQIVND (reference sequence).